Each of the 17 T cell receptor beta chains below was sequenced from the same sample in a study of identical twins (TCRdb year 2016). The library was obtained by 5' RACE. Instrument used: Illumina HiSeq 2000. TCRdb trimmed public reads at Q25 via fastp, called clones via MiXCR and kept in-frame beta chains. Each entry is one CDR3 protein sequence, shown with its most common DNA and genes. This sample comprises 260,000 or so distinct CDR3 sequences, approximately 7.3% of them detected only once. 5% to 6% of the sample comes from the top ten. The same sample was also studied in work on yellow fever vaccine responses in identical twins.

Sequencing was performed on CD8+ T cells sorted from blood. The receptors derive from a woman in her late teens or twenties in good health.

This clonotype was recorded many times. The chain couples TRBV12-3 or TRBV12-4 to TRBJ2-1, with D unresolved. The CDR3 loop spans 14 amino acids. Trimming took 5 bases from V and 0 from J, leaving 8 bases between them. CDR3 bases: TGTGCCAGCAGTCCCCCGTCCTCCTACAATGAGCAGTTCTTC. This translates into CASSPPSSYNEQFF.

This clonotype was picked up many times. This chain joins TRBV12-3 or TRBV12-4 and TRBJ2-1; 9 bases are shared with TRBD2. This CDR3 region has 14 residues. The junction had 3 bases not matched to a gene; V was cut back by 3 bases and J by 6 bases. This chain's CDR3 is CASSFAGGPNEQFF. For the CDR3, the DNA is TGTGCCAGCAGTTTCGCGGGGGGGCCCAATGAGCAGTTCTTC.

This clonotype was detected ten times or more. CDR3 loop: CASWNQNTEAFF. For the CDR3, the DNA is TGTGCCAGCTGGAACCAGAACACTGAAGCTTTCTTT. The rearrangement links TRBV13 to TRBJ1-1; D unclear. Germline V CDR1 and CDR2: PRHDT, FYEKMQ (reference sequence). CDR3 length equals 12 residues. The V gene lost 8 bases and the J gene lost 1 base, with 8 bases spanning the gap.

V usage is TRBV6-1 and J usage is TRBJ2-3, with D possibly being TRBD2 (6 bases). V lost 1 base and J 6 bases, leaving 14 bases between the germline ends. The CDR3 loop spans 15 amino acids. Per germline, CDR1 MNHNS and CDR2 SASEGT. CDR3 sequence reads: CASSEVGGGTDTQYF. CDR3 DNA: TGTGCCAGCAGTGAAGTGGGAGGAGGGACGGATACGCAGTATTTT.

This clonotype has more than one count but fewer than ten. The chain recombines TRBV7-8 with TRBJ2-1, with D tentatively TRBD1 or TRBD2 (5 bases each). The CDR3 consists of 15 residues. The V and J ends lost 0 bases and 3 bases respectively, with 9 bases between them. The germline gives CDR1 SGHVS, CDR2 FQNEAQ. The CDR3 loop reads CASSLAGRYYNEQFF. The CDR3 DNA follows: TGTGCCAGCAGCTTAGCGGGACGCTACTACAATGAGCAGTTCTTC.

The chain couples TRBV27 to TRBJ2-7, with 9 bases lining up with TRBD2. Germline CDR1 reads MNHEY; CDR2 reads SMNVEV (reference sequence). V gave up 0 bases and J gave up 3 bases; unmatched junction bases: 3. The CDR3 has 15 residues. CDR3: CASSLSGTSHYEQYV. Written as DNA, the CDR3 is TGTGCCAGCAGTTTATCTGGGACTAGCCACTACGAGCAGTACGTC.

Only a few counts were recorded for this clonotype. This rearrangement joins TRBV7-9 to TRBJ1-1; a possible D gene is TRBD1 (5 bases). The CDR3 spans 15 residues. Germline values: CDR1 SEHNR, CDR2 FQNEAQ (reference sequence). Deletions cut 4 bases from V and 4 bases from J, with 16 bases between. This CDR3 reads CASSSPQGLGTEAFF. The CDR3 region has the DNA TGTGCCAGCAGCTCACCTCAGGGCCTCGGCACTGAAGCTTTCTTT.

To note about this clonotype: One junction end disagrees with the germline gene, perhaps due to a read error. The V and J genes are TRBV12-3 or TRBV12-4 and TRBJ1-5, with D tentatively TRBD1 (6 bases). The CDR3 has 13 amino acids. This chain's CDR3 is CATSRQGNQPQHF. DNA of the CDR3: TGTGCCACCAGTCGACAGGGCAATCAGCCCCAGCATTTT.

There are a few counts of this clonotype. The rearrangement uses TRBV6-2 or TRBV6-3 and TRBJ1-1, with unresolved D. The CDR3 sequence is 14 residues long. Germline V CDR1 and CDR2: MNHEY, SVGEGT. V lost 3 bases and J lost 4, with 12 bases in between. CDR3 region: CASSYPGWGTEAFF. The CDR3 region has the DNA TGTGCCAGCAGTTATCCGGGATGGGGCACTGAAGCTTTCTTT.

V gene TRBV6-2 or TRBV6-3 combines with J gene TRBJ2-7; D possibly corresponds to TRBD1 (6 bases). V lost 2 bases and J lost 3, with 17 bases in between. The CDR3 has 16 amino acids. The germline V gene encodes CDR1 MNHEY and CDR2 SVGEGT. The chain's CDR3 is CASSYLPSTGFYEQYF. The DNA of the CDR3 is TGTGCCAGCAGTTACCTACCATCGACAGGCTTCTACGAGCAGTACTTC.

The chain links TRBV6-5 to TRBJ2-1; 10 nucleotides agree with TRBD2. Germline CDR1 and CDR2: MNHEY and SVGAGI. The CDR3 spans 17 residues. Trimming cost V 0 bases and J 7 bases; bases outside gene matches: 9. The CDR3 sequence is CASSYSIVAGGLNEQFF. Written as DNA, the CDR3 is TGTGCCAGCAGTTACTCGATCGTAGCGGGAGGTCTGAATGAGCAGTTCTTC.

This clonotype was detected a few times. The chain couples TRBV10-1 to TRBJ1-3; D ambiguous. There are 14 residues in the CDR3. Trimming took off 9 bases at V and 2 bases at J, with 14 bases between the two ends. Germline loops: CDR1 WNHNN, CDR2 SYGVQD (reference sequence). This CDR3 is CASSDRATGNTIYF. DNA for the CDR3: TGCGCCAGTAGCGACCGGGCGACTGGAAACACCATATATTTT.

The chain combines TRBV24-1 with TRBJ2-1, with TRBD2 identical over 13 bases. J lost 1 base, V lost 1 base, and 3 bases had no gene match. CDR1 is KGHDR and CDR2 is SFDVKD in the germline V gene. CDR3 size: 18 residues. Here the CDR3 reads CATSDFRLAGGSYNEQFF. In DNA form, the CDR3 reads TGTGCCACCAGTGATTTTCGACTAGCGGGAGGATCCTACAATGAGCAGTTCTTC.

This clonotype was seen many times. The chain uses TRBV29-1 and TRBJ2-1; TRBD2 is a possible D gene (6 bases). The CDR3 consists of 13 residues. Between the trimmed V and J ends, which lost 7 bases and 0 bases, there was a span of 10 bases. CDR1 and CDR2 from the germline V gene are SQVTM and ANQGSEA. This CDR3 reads CSAGTPSYNEQFF. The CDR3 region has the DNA TGCAGCGCCGGGACTCCCTCCTACAATGAGCAGTTCTTC.

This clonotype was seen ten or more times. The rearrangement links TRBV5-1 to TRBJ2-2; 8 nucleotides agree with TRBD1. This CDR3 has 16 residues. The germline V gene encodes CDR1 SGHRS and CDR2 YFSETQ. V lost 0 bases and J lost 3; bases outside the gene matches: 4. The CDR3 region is CASSLVVTGDTGELFF. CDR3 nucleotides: TGCGCCAGCAGCTTGGTTGTGACAGGGGACACCGGGGAGCTGTTTTTT.

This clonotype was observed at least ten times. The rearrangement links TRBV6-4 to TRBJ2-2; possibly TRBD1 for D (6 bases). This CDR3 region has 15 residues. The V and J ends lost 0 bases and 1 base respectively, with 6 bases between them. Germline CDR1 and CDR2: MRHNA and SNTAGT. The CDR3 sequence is CASSDSTGNTGELFF. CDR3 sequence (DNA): TGTGCCAGCAGTGACTCGACAGGGAACACCGGGGAGCTGTTTTTT.

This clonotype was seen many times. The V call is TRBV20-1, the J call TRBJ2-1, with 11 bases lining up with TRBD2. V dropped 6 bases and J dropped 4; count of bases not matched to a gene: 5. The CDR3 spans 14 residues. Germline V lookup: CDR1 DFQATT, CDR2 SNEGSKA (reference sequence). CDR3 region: CSASGLADYNEQFF. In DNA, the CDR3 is TGCAGTGCCTCGGGACTAGCGGATTACAATGAGCAGTTCTTC.